Presented here are 14 T cell receptor beta chains from one specimen sequenced in a study of patients and donors after allogeneic stem cell transplantation. TCRdb independently ran MiXCR on the RT-PCR reads; one entry per CDR3 protein. The profile shows under 170,000 distinct CDR3 sequences, about 40% of them singletons. Sequenced material: blood, either unsorted or a sorted T cell fraction (not recorded which). All receptors come from a human donor who was either an allogeneic HSCT recipient or a stem cell or donor lymphocyte infusion donor (not recorded which). It is not recorded whose cells these are; they may come from a transplant donor.

The V call is TRBV28, the J call TRBJ2-2; D remains ambiguous. The CDR3 length is 14 residues. V dropped 8 bases and J dropped 5 bases, with 15 bases sitting between them. Germline assignment: CDR1 MDHEN and CDR2 SYDVKM. DNA of the CDR3: TGTGCCAGCCTCGGGCAGCACCTAACCGGGGAGCTGTTTTTT. This gives the protein CASLGQHLTGELFF.

This chain connects TRBV28 to TRBJ1-5; 9 bases match TRBD1. Unmatched junction bases numbered 12, after V lost 7 bases and J lost 2 bases. The CDR3 totals 17 residues. Germline CDR1 and CDR2: MDHEN and SYDVKM. The CDR3 bases are TGTGCCAGCACTCCCGATGGGACAGGGATAGGCAATCAGCCCCAGCATTTT. Its protein product is CASTPDGTGIGNQPQHF.

This clonotype has a handful of counts. The chain is built from TRBV27 and TRBJ2-2, with D uncertain. The V and J ends lost 1 base and 0 bases respectively, with 12 bases between them. The CDR3 runs to 17 residues. Germline V gene lookup returns CDR1 MNHEY and CDR2 SMNVEV (reference sequence). The CDR3 DNA follows: TGTGCCAGCAGTTTATTCCGACCGGCTCCGAACACCGGGGAGCTGTTTTTT. This translates into CASSLFRPAPNTGELFF.

The V and J genes are TRBV5-1 and TRBJ1-6; TRBD1 might be the D (5 bases). From germline, CDR1 is SGHRS and CDR2 YFSETQ. V dropped 0 bases and J dropped 10 bases, with 14 bases sitting between them. CDR3 length: 15 amino acids. For the CDR3, the DNA is TGCGCCAGCAGCTTGGAAGGGGAAAGGGGATCACCCCTCCACTTT. Residues: CASSLEGERGSPLHF.

V and J are TRBV18 and TRBJ2-3; D might be TRBD1 or TRBD2, each matching 5 bases. Germline V gene data show CDR1 as KGHSH and CDR2 as LQKENI. The length of the CDR3 is 13 residues. V was shortened by 3 bases and J by 6 bases, with 10 bases between the two germline ends. For the CDR3, the DNA is TGTGCCAGCTCACCGGGGGAAGCGGATACGCAGTATTTT. Its protein is CASSPGEADTQYF.

In DNA form, the CDR3 reads TGTGCCAGCAGCTTATACAGGGGGATCACCTACAATGAGCAGTTCTTC. This encodes CASSLYRGITYNEQFF. This sequence joins TRBV7-6 and TRBJ2-1, with TRBD1 identical over 8 bases. Germline V gene data show CDR1 as SGHVS and CDR2 as FNYEAQ. The V gene end was trimmed by 2 bases and the J gene end by 2 bases; junction bases not matched to a gene: 5. This CDR3 region has 16 residues.

This clonotype has just a few counts. The CDR3 loop is CASSRQDRDFTEAFF. CDR3 nucleotides: TGTGCCAGCAGCCGCCAAGACAGGGACTTCACTGAAGCTTTCTTT. The rearrangement links TRBV7-6 to TRBJ1-1; TRBD1 matches at 7 bases. CDR3 length equals 15 residues. Germline CDR1 SGHVS, CDR2 FNYEAQ. V was pared by 5 bases and J by 4 bases, with 10 bases of the junction left unmatched. Full variable domain (rest looked up from reference TRBV7-6 and TRBJ1-1): GAGVSQSPRYKVTKRGQDVALRCDPISGHVSLYWYRQALGQGPEFLTYFNYEAQQDKSGLPNDRFSAERPEGSISTLTIQRTEQRDSAMYRCASSRQDRDFTEAFFGQGTRLTVV.

The chain joins TRBV6-5 to TRBJ2-2, with TRBD2 identical over 7 bases. From germline, CDR1 is MNHEY and CDR2 SVGAGI. V shed 8 bases, J shed 1 base, and the junction held 13 bases outside the gene matches. The CDR3 covers 17 residues. CDR3 in DNA: TGTGCCAGCTGCGGTGACCCGGGGGGTGGGAACACCGGGGAGCTGTTTTTT. It codes for CASCGDPGGGNTGELFF.

This clonotype was observed a few times. The V call is TRBV29-1, the J call TRBJ1-3; 7 bases are a match to TRBD1. V lost 1 base and J lost 4; bases outside the gene matches: 7. Looked up from germline, CDR1 is SQVTM and CDR2 is ANQGSEA. The CDR3 covers 15 residues. The CDR3: CSVEVDRLRGNTIYF. CDR3 bases: TGCAGCGTTGAAGTGGACAGGCTAAGAGGAAACACCATATATTTT.

This clonotype was detected a few times. V is TRBV12-3 or TRBV12-4 and J is TRBJ2-3; 7 nucleotides align to TRBD2. This CDR3 contains 15 residues. Trimming took 5 bases from V and 2 from J; bases not matched to a gene: 7. The CDR3 spells CASSLHGGITDTQYF. CDR3 sequence (DNA): TGTGCCAGCAGTCTCCACGGGGGGATCACAGATACGCAGTATTTT.

V gene TRBV12-3 or TRBV12-4 combines with J gene TRBJ1-1; tentative D call: TRBD1 (6 bases). The CDR3 runs 13 residues. Trimming cost V 7 bases and J 3 bases, with 12 bases left between them. The CDR3 region is CASTEQGYTEAFF. As DNA, the CDR3 is TGTGCCAGCACCGAACAGGGATACACTGAAGCTTTCTTT.

This chain links TRBV5-1 with TRBJ2-2, with TRBD1 matching 7 bases. J was trimmed by 1 base and V by 4 bases; bases with no gene match: 7. The CDR3 contains 16 residues. Germline loops: CDR1 SGHRS, CDR2 YFSETQ. CDR3 region: CASSPTGTVNTGELFF. The CDR3 DNA follows: TGCGCCAGCAGCCCCACCGGGACAGTGAACACCGGGGAGCTGTTTTTT.

This clonotype was picked up a small number of times. V is TRBV5-1 and J is TRBJ1-1; D gene ambiguous. The CDR3 length is 15 residues. In germline, CDR1 is SGHRS, CDR2 YFSETQ. Trimming stripped 4 bases from V and 4 bases from J, with 17 bases between. CDR3 nucleotides: TGCGCCAGCAGCAAGGCCAGCCCTATGGGCACTGAAGCTTTCTTT. Translation: CASSKASPMGTEAFF.

The rearrangement uses TRBV12-3 or TRBV12-4 and TRBJ1-4, with 11 positions matching TRBD1. V dropped 6 bases and J dropped 5; count of bases not matched to a gene: 5. CDR3 size: 15 residues. This CDR3 is CASSTGTGGNEKLFF. The CDR3 nucleotides read TGTGCCAGCAGCACCGGGACAGGGGGAAATGAAAAACTGTTTTTT.